This T cell receptor (beta chain) came from a study of T cell responses to AZD1222 COVID-19 vaccine. Comments on this clone: The antigen remains unidentified.

General study points: Samples come after the peak T cell response, not at day 14. Spike-specific TCR breadth and depth rose after two AZD1222 doses. The donor group comprised mostly white British people and more females; the analysis possibly underestimated clonal diversity.

Analysis merged second doses at about 4 or about 12 weeks. Produced via immunoSEQ multiplex PCR; TCRdb's table is partial and in-frame only. This sample has about 110,000 clones, with around nine tenths found just once. CDR1 and CDR2 (germline): MGHDK, SYGVNS. V lost 3 bases and J lost 4; bases outside the gene matches: 4. CDR3 length: 15 amino acids. The rearrangement joins TRBV25-1 to TRBJ2-7; TRBD2 matches at 12 bases. The receptor was isolated from an adult who received the AZD1222 COVID-19 vaccine. The sample here was peripheral blood, taken 28 days after the second AZD1222 dose. The CDR3 DNA reads as TGTGCCAGCAGTGAGCGGACTAGCGGGGCGTACGAGCAGTACTTC. It is translated as CASSERTSGAYEQYF.